The 2 T cell receptor beta chains below all came from one sample that was sequenced in a study of OX40 agonist ivuxolimab in advanced cancers. TCRdb's table, derived via immunoSEQ multiplex PCR, lists solely in-frame clones and lacks some. The sample lists approximately 99,000 clones, roughly 95% occurring once. Here the sequenced sample was CD4+ or CD8+ T cells sorted from blood, taken in a trial of the OX40 agonist ivuxolimab. The receptor set was obtained from an adult with an advanced solid tumor such as melanoma, head and neck, liver or kidney cancer.

The gene calls are TRBV7-9 and TRBJ1-2, with 9 bases aligning to TRBD1. Germline assignment: CDR1 SEHNR and CDR2 FQNEAQ (reference sequence). The junction had 3 bases not matched to a gene; V was cut back by 5 bases and J by 5 bases. The CDR3 extends over 13 amino acids. The CDR3 DNA is TGTGCCAGCAGCCCGGGACAGGGATATGGCTACACCTTC. Amino acids: CASSPGQGYGYTF. Supplemented by reference TRBV7-9 and TRBJ1-2, the full variable domain reads DTGVSQNPRHKITKRGQNVTFRCDPISEHNRLYWYRQTLGQGPEFLTYFQNEAQLEKSRLLSDRFSAERPKGSFSTLEIQRTEQGDSAMYLCASSPGQGYGYTFGSGTRLTVV.

V and J are TRBV5-6 and TRBJ2-7, with D unresolved. The CDR3 contains 13 residues. Germline lookup yields CDR1 SGHDT and CDR2 YYEEEE. With 1 base removed from V and 0 bases from J, the gap between germline ends came to 5 bases. The CDR3 sequence: CASSLWGSYEQYF. DNA of the CDR3: TGTGCCAGCAGCTTGTGGGGCTCCTACGAGCAGTACTTC.